This T cell receptor (beta chain) was sequenced in a study of human CD8 memory T cell subsets. The CDR3 consists of 12 residues. Germline CDR1 is SGHDT and CDR2 is YYEEEE. Early memory CD8+ T cells that were CCR7+ PD-1+ TIGIT+ with exhausted-like traits constituted the TPEX cells. It was UMI-labeled 5' RACE by which the TCR beta libraries were made. TCRdb re-called the 5' RACE reads and shows each CDR3 protein once, DNA omitted. Its table lists about 7,300 distinct CDR3 sequences. The clonotype was recovered from a human donor in good health. The chain employs TRBV5-6 and TRBJ2-7; the D call of TRBD1 rests on TCRdb alone, since no DNA is present to check it. The specimen sequenced was CD8+ T cells from PBMCs. CDR3 residues: CASSLVGTGEYF.